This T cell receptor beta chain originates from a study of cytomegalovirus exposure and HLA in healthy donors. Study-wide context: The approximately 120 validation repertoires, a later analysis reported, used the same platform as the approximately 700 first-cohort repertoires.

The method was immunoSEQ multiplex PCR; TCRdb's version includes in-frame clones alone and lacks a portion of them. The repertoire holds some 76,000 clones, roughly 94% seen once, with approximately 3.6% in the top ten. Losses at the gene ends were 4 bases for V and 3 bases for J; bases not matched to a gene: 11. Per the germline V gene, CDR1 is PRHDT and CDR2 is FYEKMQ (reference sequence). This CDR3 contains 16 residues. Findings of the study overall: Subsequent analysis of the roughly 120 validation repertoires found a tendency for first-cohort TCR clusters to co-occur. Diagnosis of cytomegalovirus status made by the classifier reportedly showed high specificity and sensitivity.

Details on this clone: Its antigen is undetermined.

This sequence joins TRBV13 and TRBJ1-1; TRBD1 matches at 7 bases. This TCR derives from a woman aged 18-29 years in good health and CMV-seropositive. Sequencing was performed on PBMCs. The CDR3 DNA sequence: TGTGCCAGCAGCTATGAAGGGACAGTAAGGGACACTGAAGCTTTCTTT. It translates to CASSYEGTVRDTEAFF.